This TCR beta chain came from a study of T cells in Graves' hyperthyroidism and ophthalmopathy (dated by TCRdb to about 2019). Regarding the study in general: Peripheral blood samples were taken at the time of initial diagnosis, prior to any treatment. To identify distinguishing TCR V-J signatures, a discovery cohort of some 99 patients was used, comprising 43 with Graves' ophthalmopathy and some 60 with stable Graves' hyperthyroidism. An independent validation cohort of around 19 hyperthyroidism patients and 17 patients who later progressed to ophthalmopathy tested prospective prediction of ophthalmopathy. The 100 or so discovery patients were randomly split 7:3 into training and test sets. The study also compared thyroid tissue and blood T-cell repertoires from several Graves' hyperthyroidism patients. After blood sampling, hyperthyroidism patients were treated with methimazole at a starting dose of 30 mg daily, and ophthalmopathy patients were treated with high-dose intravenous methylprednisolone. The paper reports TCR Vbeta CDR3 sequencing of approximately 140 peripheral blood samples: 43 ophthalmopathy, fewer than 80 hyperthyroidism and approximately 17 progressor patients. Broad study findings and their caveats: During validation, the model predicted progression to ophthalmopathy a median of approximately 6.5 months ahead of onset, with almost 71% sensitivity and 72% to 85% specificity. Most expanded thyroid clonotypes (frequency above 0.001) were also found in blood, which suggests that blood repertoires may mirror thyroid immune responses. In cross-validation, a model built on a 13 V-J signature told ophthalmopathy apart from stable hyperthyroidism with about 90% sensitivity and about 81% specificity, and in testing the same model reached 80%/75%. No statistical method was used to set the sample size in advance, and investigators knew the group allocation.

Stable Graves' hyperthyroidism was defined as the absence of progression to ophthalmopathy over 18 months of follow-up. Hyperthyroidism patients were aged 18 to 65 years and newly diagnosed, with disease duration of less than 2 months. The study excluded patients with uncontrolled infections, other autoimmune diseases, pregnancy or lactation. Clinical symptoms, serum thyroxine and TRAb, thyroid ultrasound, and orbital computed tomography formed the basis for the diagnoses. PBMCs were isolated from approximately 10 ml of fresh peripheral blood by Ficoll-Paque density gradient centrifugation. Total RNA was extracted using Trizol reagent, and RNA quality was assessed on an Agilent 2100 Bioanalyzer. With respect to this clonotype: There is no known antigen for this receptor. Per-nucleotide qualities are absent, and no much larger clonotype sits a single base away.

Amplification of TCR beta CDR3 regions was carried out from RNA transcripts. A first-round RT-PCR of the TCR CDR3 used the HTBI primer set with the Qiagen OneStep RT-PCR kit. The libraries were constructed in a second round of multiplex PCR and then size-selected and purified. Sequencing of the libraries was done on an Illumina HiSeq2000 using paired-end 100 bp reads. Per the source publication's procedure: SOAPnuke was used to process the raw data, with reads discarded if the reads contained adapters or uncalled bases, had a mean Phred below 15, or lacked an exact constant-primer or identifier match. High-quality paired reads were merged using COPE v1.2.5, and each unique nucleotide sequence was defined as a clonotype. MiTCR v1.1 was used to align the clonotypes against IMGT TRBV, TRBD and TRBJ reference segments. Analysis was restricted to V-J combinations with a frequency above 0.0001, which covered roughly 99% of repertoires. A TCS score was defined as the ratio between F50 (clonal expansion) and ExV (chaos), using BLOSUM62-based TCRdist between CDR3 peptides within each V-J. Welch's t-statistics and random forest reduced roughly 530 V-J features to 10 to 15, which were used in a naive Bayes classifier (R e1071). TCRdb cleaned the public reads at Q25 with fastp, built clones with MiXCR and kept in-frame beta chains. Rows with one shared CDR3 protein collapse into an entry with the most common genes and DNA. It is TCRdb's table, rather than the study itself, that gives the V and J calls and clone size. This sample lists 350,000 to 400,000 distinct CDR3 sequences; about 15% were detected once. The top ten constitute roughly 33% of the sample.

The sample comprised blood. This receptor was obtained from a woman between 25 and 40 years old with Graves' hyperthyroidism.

In nucleotides, the sequence is TGTGCCTGGAGTGCCATCACAGATACGCAGTATTTT. Translated, this gives CAWSAITDTQYF. This sequence uses TRBV30 and TRBJ2-3; the D gene lacks a confident call. CDR1 and CDR2, looked up from the germline V gene (reference sequence), are GTSNPN and SVGIG. The trim is 1 base for V and 2 bases for J, with a gap of 4 bases between the germline ends. The CDR3 runs 12 residues from the cysteine to the phenylalanine. The CDR3 DNA has 36 bases and is translated from base 1. The full variable domain, with segments outside the CDR3 supplied by the reference TRBV30 and TRBJ2-3 proteins, appears as SQTIHQWPATLVQPVGSPLSLECTVEGTSNPNLYWYRQAAGRGLQLLFYSVGIGQISSEVPQNLSASRPQDRQFILSSKKLLLSDSGFYLCAWSAITDTQYFGPGTRLTVL.